This T cell receptor (beta chain) was retrieved from a study of control samples from healthy donors and cancer patients. The CDR3 length is 15 residues. Germline lookup yields CDR1 LNHDA and CDR2 SQIVND (reference sequence). The V segment lost 6 bases and the J segment 4 bases; nucleotides outside the gene matches: 10. Profiled with immunoSEQ multiplex PCR; TCRdb holds only in-frame clones, not every one. The sample lists 120,000 or so clones, around 89% seen once, with around 4% in the top ten. The sequenced material came from PBMCs. The chain uses TRBV19 and TRBJ1-2; 8 bases agree with TRBD1. This receptor was taken from an older woman with lung cancer. CDR3 coding DNA: TGTGCCAGTAGGGAGACAGGGGCTTTGAGCTATGGCTACACCTTC. Translated: CASRETGALSYGYTF.